These 10 T cell receptor beta chains were all obtained from the same sample, sequenced in a study of cytomegalovirus exposure and HLA in healthy donors. Primers for the PCR totalled 60 Vbeta and 13 Jbeta. The assay was immunoSEQ multiplex PCR, and TCRdb's table has in-frame clones only and misses some. The sample contains about 160,000 clones, roughly 85% of which appear only once. Sequencing was performed on PBMCs. These receptors were collected from a male donor in good health and CMV-seropositive.

The V call is TRBV28, the J call TRBJ2-5; 9 bases are shared with TRBD1. V was pared by 4 bases and J by 4 bases, with 16 bases of the junction left unmatched. The CDR3 extends over 18 amino acids. Germline values: CDR1 MDHEN, CDR2 SYDVKM. In DNA, the CDR3 is TGTGCCAGCAGTTCCTCTTCCGGTGGGACAGGGTACGGAGAGACCCAGTACTTC. The encoded protein is CASSSSSGGTGYGETQYF.

This rearrangement joins TRBV11-3 to TRBJ2-3; a weak D match, TRBD1 (6 bases). V was trimmed by 2 bases and J by 3 bases, leaving 6 bases between them. The CDR3 loop spans 13 amino acids. From germline, CDR1 is SGHNT and CDR2 YENEEA. The CDR3 DNA is TGTGCCAGCAGCTTAACAGGGACAGATACGCAGTATTTT. This translates into CASSLTGTDTQYF. The whole variable domain, filled in from reference TRBV11-3 and TRBJ2-3, reads EAGVVQSPRYKIIEKKQPVAFWCNPISGHNTLYWYLQNLGQGPELLIRYENEEAVDDSQLPKDRFSAERLKGVDSTLKIQPAELGDSAVYLCASSLTGTDTQYFGPGTRLTVL.

This clone was detected only once. This chain uses TRBV27 with TRBJ2-1; 7 bases fit TRBD1. V trimming: 2 bases; J trimming: 2 bases; junction bases outside the gene matches: 6. The CDR3 extends over 16 amino acids. Germline-derived CDR1 and CDR2 are MNHEY and SMNVEV (reference sequence). CDR3 sequence (DNA): TGTGCCAGCAGTTTACAACAGGGGAAGGCCTACAATGAGCAGTTCTTC. It specifies CASSLQQGKAYNEQFF.

This clone was seen just once. The V call is TRBV2, the J call TRBJ1-2, with unresolved D. Trimming cost V 8 bases and J 2 bases, with 15 bases left between them. Germline V gene data show CDR1 as SNHLY and CDR2 as FYNNEI. The CDR3 is made up of 14 amino acids. CDR3 sequence (DNA): TGTGCCAGCTTTTCAACAGCCGAAAACTATGGCTACACCTTC. Its protein is CASFSTAENYGYTF.

J is TRBJ2-7 and V is TRBV11-2, with D possibly matching TRBD2 (6 bases). The germline V and J ends were trimmed by 0 bases and 1 base, with 19 bases remaining between them. Germline CDR1 is SGHAT and CDR2 is FQNNGV. The CDR3 loop spans 18 amino acids. The CDR3 sequence: CASSLDFGGFGRSYEQYF. The DNA for the CDR3 is TGTGCCAGCAGCTTAGATTTTGGAGGGTTTGGTCGTTCCTACGAGCAGTACTTC.

The V gene is TRBV5-1, the J gene TRBJ2-1; a possible D gene is TRBD2 (5 bases). The CDR3 has 15 residues. The ends were cut back, 2 bases at V and 0 bases at J, with 9 bases in the middle. Per the germline V gene, CDR1 is SGHRS and CDR2 is YFSETQ. In nucleotides, the CDR3 is TGCGCCAGCAGCTTTAGCGCGAGCTCCTACAATGAGCAGTTCTTC. Encoded protein: CASSFSASSYNEQFF.

DNA of the CDR3: TGCAGCGCTACCGGCCGGACAGGGGGACAAGAGACCCAGTACTTC. Amino acid sequence: CSATGRTGGQETQYF. This rearrangement joins TRBV29-1 to TRBJ2-5, with TRBD1 identical over 10 bases. The CDR3 extends over 15 amino acids. Germline-derived CDR1 and CDR2 are SQVTM and ANQGSEA. The V and J ends lost 7 bases and 2 bases, in that order; junction bases with no gene match: 10.

V gene TRBV10-3 combines with J gene TRBJ2-4; 8 nucleotides line up with TRBD2. Germline V gene sequence: CDR1 ENHRY, CDR2 SYGVKD. CDR3 size: 18 residues. V lost 0 bases, J lost 3 bases, and 10 bases stayed unmatched. The CDR3 sequence is CAISESGYSGGIKNIQYF. The CDR3, as DNA: TGTGCCATCAGTGAGTCTGGCTATTCGGGGGGGATCAAAAACATTCAGTACTTC.

The chain is built from TRBV6-4 and TRBJ1-2, with a weak D call TRBD1 (6 bases). The V end was cut by 6 bases, the J end by 6 bases, with 17 bases between. Germline CDR1 reads MRHNA; CDR2 reads SNTAGT. The CDR3 is 14 residues long. CDR3 residues: CASSPEGGAHGYTF. In DNA form, the CDR3 reads TGTGCCAGCAGCCCAGAGGGGGGGGCGCATGGCTACACCTTC.

This clone was seen once. The gene calls are TRBV5-1 and TRBJ2-2, with TRBD2 identical over 14 bases. V shed 7 bases and J 4 bases; nucleotides not matched to a gene: 12. The CDR3 is 18 residues long. CDR1 is SGHRS and CDR2 is YFSETQ in the germline V gene. In nucleotides, the CDR3 is TGCGCCAGCGGACAATCCGGGACTAGCGGGAGCAGCACCGGGGAGCTGTTTTTT. Translating gives CASGQSGTSGSSTGELFF.